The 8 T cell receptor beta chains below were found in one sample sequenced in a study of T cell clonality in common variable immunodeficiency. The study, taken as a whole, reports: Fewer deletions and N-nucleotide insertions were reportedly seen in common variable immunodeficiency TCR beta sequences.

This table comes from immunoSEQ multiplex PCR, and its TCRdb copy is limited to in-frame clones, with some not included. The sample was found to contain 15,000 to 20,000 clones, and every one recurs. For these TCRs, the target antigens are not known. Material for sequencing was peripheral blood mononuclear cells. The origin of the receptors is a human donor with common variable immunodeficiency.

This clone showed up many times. The CDR3: CASSPTNLGTIEQYF. Incomplete CDR3 DNA: TGTGCCAGCAGCCCCACTAATCTGGGGACTATCGAG. The chain couples TRBV12-3 or TRBV12-4 to TRBJ2-7; 7 positions match TRBD2. The read finishes 3 residues shy of the CDR3 end, and the germline J gene is used to complete it. Germline trimming cut 6 bases from V and 6 bases from J; bases unmatched to any gene: 14. The CDR3 spans 15 residues.

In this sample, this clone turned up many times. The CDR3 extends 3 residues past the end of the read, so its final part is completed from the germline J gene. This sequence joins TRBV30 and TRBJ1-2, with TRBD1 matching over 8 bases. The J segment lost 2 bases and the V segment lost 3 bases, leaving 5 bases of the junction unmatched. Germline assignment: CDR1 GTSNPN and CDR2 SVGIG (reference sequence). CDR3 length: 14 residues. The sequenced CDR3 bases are TGTGCCTGGAGAAAAAGACAGGGGAACTATGGC. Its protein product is CAWRKRQGNYG. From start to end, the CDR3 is CAWRKRQGNYGYTF.

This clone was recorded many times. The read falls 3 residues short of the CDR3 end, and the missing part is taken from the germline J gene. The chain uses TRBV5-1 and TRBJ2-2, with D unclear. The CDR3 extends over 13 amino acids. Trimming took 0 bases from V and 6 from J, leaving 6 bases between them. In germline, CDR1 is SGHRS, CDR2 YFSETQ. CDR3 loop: CASSLARAGELFF. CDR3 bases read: TGCGCCAGCAGCTTGGCCCGGGCCGGGGAG. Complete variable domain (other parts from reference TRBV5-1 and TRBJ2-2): KAGVTQTPRYLIKTRGQQVTLSCSPISGHRSVSWYQQTPGQGLQFLFEYFSETQRNKGNFPGRFSGRQFSNSRSEMNVSTLELGDSALYLCASSLARAGELFFGEGSRLTVL.

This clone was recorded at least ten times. CDR3 bases read: TGTGCCAGCAGCCAGTGGGCCGACCCAGATACG. Its translation is CASSQWADPDT. The entire CDR3 protein is CASSQWADPDTQYF. J is TRBJ2-3 and V is TRBV14, with D uncertain. The observed sequence ends 3 residues before the CDR3 terminus, with the missing tail filled in from the germline J gene. Germline-derived CDR1 and CDR2 are SGHDN and FVKESK. The CDR3 sequence is 14 residues long. Trimming removed 3 bases at V and 4 bases at J, with 11 bases between.

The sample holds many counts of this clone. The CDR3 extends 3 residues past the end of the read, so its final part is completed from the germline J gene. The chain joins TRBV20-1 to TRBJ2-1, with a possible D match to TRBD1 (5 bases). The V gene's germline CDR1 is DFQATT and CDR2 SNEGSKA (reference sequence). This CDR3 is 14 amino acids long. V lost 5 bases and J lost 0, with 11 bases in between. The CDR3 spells CSAWTPSSYNEQFF. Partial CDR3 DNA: TGCAGTGCTTGGACACCCTCCTCCTACAATGAG.

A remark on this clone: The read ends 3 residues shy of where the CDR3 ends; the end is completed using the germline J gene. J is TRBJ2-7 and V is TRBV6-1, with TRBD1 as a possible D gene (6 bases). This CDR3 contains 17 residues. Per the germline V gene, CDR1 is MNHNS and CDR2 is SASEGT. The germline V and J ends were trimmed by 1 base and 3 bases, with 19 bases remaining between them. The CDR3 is CASSEGGWGLSVYEQYF. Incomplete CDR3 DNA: TGTGCCAGCAGTGAAGGGGGTTGGGGGCTGTCGGTCTACGAG.

CDR3 sequence: CAWRTSGSYNEQFF. Incomplete CDR3 DNA: TGTGCCTGGAGGACTAGCGGGTCCTACAATGAG. The chain carries TRBV30 and TRBJ2-1; 10 nucleotides line up with TRBD2. The DNA ends 3 residues before the CDR3 does, and the rest of the CDR3 is filled in from the germline J gene. V dropped 3 bases and J dropped 1; count of bases not matched to a gene: 0. This CDR3 region has 14 residues. Germline CDR1 and CDR2: GTSNPN and SVGIG (reference sequence).

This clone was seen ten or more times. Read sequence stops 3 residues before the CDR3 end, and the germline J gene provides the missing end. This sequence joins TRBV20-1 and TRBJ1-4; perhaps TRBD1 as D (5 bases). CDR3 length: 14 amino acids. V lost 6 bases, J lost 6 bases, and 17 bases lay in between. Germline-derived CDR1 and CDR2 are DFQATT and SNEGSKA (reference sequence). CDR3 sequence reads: CSAHDRGGDEKLFF. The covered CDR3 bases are TGCAGTGCGCACGACCGCGGGGGAGATGAAAAA.